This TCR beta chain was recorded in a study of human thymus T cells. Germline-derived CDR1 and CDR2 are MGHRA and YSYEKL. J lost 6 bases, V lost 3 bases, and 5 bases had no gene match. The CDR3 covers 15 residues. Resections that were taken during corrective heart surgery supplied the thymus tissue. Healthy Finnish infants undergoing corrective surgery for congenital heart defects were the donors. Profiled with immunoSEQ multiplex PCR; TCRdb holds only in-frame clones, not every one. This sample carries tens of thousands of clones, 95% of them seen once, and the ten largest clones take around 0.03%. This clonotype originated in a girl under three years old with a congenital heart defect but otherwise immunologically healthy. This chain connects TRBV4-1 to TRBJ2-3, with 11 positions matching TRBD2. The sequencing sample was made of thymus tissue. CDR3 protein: CASSHLAGGPDTQYF. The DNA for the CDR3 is TGCGCCAGCAGCCACTTAGCGGGAGGGCCGGATACGCAGTATTTT.